The 11 T cell receptor beta chains reported below all come from one sample, sequenced in a study of T cell repertoires in cytomegalovirus infection. Their recognized antigens are unknown. One entry per CDR3 protein, called by TCRdb with MiXCR from the reads. Of about 330,000 distinct CDR3 sequences listed, about 35% are singletons. The specimen comprised cultured PBMCs, sampled from culture after CMV antigen stimulation. The source of these receptors is a human donor in good health (CMV status not recorded). Some clones in this sample may be carry-over from other donors' samples.

The gene calls are TRBV4-1 and TRBJ2-1, with a possible D match to TRBD1 (6 bases). CDR1 MGHRA and CDR2 YSYEKL come from the germline V gene. V lost 2 bases and J lost 11, with 22 bases in between. The CDR3 is 16 amino acids. CDR3 residues: CASSQIIGGPLRQQFF. CDR3 bases: TGCGCCAGCAGCCAAATTATAGGGGGACCTCTTCGTCAGCAGTTCTTC.

This clonotype was detected a few times. The rearrangement links TRBV7-9 to TRBJ1-2, with TRBD1 as a possible D gene (6 bases). Germline-derived CDR1 and CDR2 are SEHNR and FQNEAQ (reference sequence). The CDR3 is 13 amino acids. V was trimmed by 5 bases and J by 13 bases, leaving 20 bases between them. CDR3 nucleotide sequence: TGTGCCAGCAGCGCGAGAGGGGGGGATGCTGGCACCTTC. Translation: CASSARGGDAGTF.

The chain combines TRBV12-3 or TRBV12-4 with TRBJ2-3; no clear D. The V end lost 1 base, the J end lost 0 bases, and 8 bases lay between the germline ends. CDR3 length: 15 residues. The CDR3 nucleotides are TGTGCCAGCAGTTTAGTAACAGACAGCACAGATACGCAGTATTTT. It codes for CASSLVTDSTDTQYF.

The rearrangement joins TRBV5-1 to TRBJ2-7; D is perhaps TRBD2 (6 bases). The germline V gene has CDR1 SGHRS and CDR2 YFSETQ. The CDR3 runs 14 residues. V was trimmed by 0 bases and J by 5 bases, leaving 12 bases between them. CDR3 nucleotides: TGCGCCAGCAGCTTGGCCATCGGGGGACACGAGCAGTACTTC. Translating gives CASSLAIGGHEQYF. Based on the CDR3 plus reference TRBV5-1 and TRBJ2-7, the full variable domain is KAGVTQTPRYLIKTRGQQVTLSCSPISGHRSVSWYQQTPGQGLQFLFEYFSETQRNKGNFPGRFSGRQFSNSRSEMNVSTLELGDSALYLCASSLAIGGHEQYFGPGTRLTVT.

This clonotype was seen only a few times. This chain joins TRBV5-1 and TRBJ1-5; D is perhaps TRBD1 (5 bases). V lost 5 bases and J 3 bases, leaving 12 bases between the germline ends. CDR3 size: 14 residues. The germline V gene encodes CDR1 SGHRS and CDR2 YFSETQ. The CDR3 protein is CASSEGALNQPQHF. The CDR3 DNA reads as TGCGCCAGCAGTGAAGGGGCTCTCAATCAGCCCCAGCATTTT.

The chain combines TRBV2 with TRBJ2-7; tentatively, D is TRBD2 (6 bases). The ends were cut back, 5 bases at V and 3 bases at J, with 20 bases in the middle. The germline V gene has CDR1 SNHLY and CDR2 FYNNEI. CDR3 length equals 16 residues. CDR3 nucleotides: TGTGCCAGCAGTATTCCGGGGAGCGCGGGAATCTACGAGCAGTACGTC. Its protein is CASSIPGSAGIYEQYV.

Written as DNA, the CDR3 is TGTGCCAGCAGCCGCCGCGTAGTTAATTCCCACGAGCAGTACTTC. Translated: CASSRRVVNSHEQYF. The chain uses TRBV7-2 and TRBJ2-7; D uncertain. V lost 5 bases, J lost 5 bases, and 19 bases lay in between. Per the germline V gene, CDR1 is SGHTA and CDR2 is FQGNSA. This CDR3 is 15 amino acids long. Full variable domain (missing parts from reference TRBV7-2 and TRBJ2-7): GAGVSQSPSNKVTEKGKDVELRCDPISGHTALYWYRQSLGQGLEFLIYFQGNSAPDKSGLPSDRFSAERTGGSVSTLTIQRTQQEDSAVYLCASSRRVVNSHEQYFGPGTRLTVT.

This chain uses TRBV6-2 or TRBV6-3 with TRBJ2-1; 11 nucleotides agree with TRBD2. This CDR3 spans 19 amino acids. Germline V CDR1 and CDR2: MNHEY, SVGEGT. After removal of 2 bases from V and 7 bases from J, the junction contained 16 bases not matched to a gene. Here the CDR3 reads CASSYRASGRPEVGNEQFF. CDR3 nucleotides: TGTGCCAGCAGTTACCGGGCTAGCGGGAGGCCCGAGGTGGGTAATGAGCAGTTCTTC.

The chain joins TRBV30 to TRBJ1-2; D ambiguous. Germline CDR1 GTSNPN, CDR2 SVGIG (reference sequence). V gave up 3 bases and J gave up 2 bases, with 4 bases separating them. The length of the CDR3 is 11 residues. The DNA for the CDR3 is TGTGCCTGGAGGCGAAACTATGGCTACACCTTC. This gives the protein CAWRRNYGYTF.

The chain employs TRBV5-5 and TRBJ2-1, with 10 bases lining up with TRBD2. The V segment lost 9 bases and the J segment 3 bases; nucleotides outside the gene matches: 3. The CDR3 is 13 amino acids. Germline values: CDR1 SGHKS, CDR2 YYEKEE (reference sequence). CDR3 sequence reads: CATGLAVYNEQFF. The CDR3 nucleotides are TGTGCCACCGGACTAGCGGTCTACAATGAGCAGTTCTTC.

This clonotype was seen a few times. V and J are TRBV5-1 and TRBJ2-3; 8 bases fit TRBD2. Trimming took 5 bases from V and 2 from J; bases not matched to a gene: 16. This CDR3 comprises 18 residues. Per the germline V gene, CDR1 is SGHRS and CDR2 is YFSETQ. The CDR3 region is CASSWGLAGFHLTDTQYF. The CDR3 bases are TGCGCCAGCAGTTGGGGGTTAGCGGGATTCCACCTCACAGATACGCAGTATTTT.